The entry below describes one TCR beta chain. The data were taken from a study of blood T cell repertoires in COVID-19. Study-level background: Both acute and convalescent COVID-19 samples were obtained from the United States, Italy and Spain. In each case, the material was cDNA or gDNA derived from T cells, B-cell-depleted T cells, or PBMCs.

CDR1 is SGHDT and CDR2 is YYEEEE in the germline V gene. CDR3 length: 15 residues. Trimming stripped 1 base from V and 2 bases from J, with 10 bases between. How the authors handled the data: Researchers report that nucleated cell counts were estimated from reference gene primer amplification. The data were produced by immunoSEQ multiplex PCR, yet TCRdb's version contains in-frame clones alone and is incomplete. V, J and clone size were drawn from that table, and D and trimming were deduced from the DNA. The table lists 70,000 or so clones, approximately 90% of them singletons, with around 0.6% in the top ten.

Sequencing was done on a sample of peripheral blood. V usage is TRBV5-6 and J usage is TRBJ1-3; a possible D gene is TRBD1 (6 bases). This TCR came from a man in his fifties or sixties with acute or convalescent COVID-19. Written as DNA, the CDR3 is TGTGCCAGCAGCTTGTTCCAGGGGACTGGAAACACCATATATTTT. Encoded protein: CASSLFQGTGNTIYF.